The rows below give T cell receptor beta chains drawn from one sample of a study of PD-L1 blockade in urothelial cancer. Assay used: immunoSEQ multiplex PCR; TCRdb lists only in-frame clones, some missing. The repertoire consists of approximately 50,000 clones, with about 81% occurring once and the leading ten covering 3% to 4%. The input for sequencing was PBMCs, taken around atezolizumab (anti-PD-L1) treatment. The receptors derive from a man aged 70-80 years with urothelial cancer. Both conserved end residues are part of each CDR3. The D gene is left open where the match is weak. The size field is filled for only some rows; it gives once, few, many or a size class.

clone_size d_call j_call v_call cdr3_nt cdr3_aa
- TRBD1 TRBJ1-4 TRBV28 TGTGCCAGCGGAGAGGGGGCGGACGTTTATGAAAAACTGTTTTTT CASGEGADVYEKLFF
- TRBD1 TRBJ1-1 TRBV19 TGTGCCAGTAGTATAAATCGGACAGGGCGGAACACTGAAGCTTTCTTT CASSINRTGRNTEAFF
- - TRBJ2-7 TRBV27 TGTGCCAGCAGTTTATTTCAGGGTGAGACCTACGAGCAGTACTTC CASSLFQGETYEQYF
- TRBD1 TRBJ2-5 TRBV19 TGTGCCAGTAGTACCTCCGGAACAGGGGCACAAGAGACCCAGTACTTC CASSTSGTGAQETQYF
once - TRBJ1-1 TRBV5-1 TGCGCCAGCACATTTCAACAGGGCGGCACTGAAGCTTTCTTT CASTFQQGGTEAFF
- TRBD2 TRBJ2-3 TRBV9 TGTGCCAGCAGCCCTCGATGGGGGGGAACCACAGATACGCAGTATTTT CASSPRWGGTTDTQYF
- TRBD1 TRBJ1-1 TRBV9 TGTGCCAGCAGCGCGAGGGGACAGGGTTCGGGCACTGAAGCTTTCTTT CASSARGQGSGTEAFF
- TRBD1 TRBJ2-3 TRBV5-4 TGTGCCAGCAGCGACGACCTCAGGGGGCGTACGCAGTATTTT CASSDDLRGRTQYF
- - TRBJ1-1 TRBV4-2 TGTGCCAGCACCACCGCAGGGTTAACGAACACTGAAGCTTTCTTT CASTTAGLTNTEAFF
- TRBD1 TRBJ1-2 TRBV6-6 TGTGCCAGCAGTCCCCTCGGACAGGGTCCCTATGGCTACACCTTC CASSPLGQGPYGYTF
- - TRBJ1-2 TRBV19 TGTGCCAGTAGTATTGAGTCCGTCGGGGACTATGGCTACACCTTC CASSIESVGDYGYTF
few - TRBJ1-2 TRBV6-5 TGTGCCAGCAGTCAATCGTCAGGGGTAGGCTATGGCTACACCTTC CASSQSSGVGYGYTF
- TRBD1 TRBJ1-1 TRBV29-1 TGCAGCGGAAAACGGGACAGGGACACTGAAGCTTTCTTT CSGKRDRDTEAFF
few - TRBJ1-2 TRBV5-1 TGCGCCAGCAGCTTGGAGCGGGAGGACGGCACCTTC CASSLEREDGTF
few TRBD1 TRBJ1-2 TRBV27 TGTGCCAGCAGTTTACAGGGGGCCCCGTCTAACTATGGCTACACCTTC CASSLQGAPSNYGYTF
- TRBD1 TRBJ2-1 TRBV9 TGTGCCAGCAGCGTAGAAGGGACAGGGTACAATGAGCAGTTCTTC CASSVEGTGYNEQFF
- TRBD2 TRBJ2-7 TRBV6-5 TGTGCCAGCAGTTACGGGGGGACCCCGGGGGGCGAGCAGTACTTC CASSYGGTPGGEQYF
- - TRBJ1-2 TRBV6-1 TGTGCCAGCAGTGAACTACACCTCGAGGGTGGCTACACCTTC CASSELHLEGGYTF
few - TRBJ1-2 TRBV29-1 TGCAGCGTTGTGCCAGATGGGGGGGGCTACACCTTC CSVVPDGGGYTF
- TRBD1 TRBJ1-1 TRBV19 TGTGCCAGTATTGGACAGGGCCGCCCTGAAGCTTTCTTT CASIGQGRPEAFF
- - TRBJ1-2 TRBV15 TGTGCCACCAGCAGAGCCCCGGGGGAGGGCTACACCTTC CATSRAPGEGYTF
few TRBD1 TRBJ1-2 TRBV4-3 TGCGCCAGCAGCCAAGACCTCCCGGGACAGGGGAGTGGCTATGGCTACACCTTC CASSQDLPGQGSGYGYTF
few - TRBJ2-7 TRBV5-4 TGTGCCAGCAGCGTGGGAAGCCGATCGGTCTACGAGCAGTACTTC CASSVGSRSVYEQYF
- TRBD2 TRBJ2-3 TRBV4-2 TGTGCCAGCGATGCCGGGACTAGCGGGAGAAGAGATACGCAGTATTTT CASDAGTSGRRDTQYF
- TRBD1 TRBJ2-7 TRBV18 TGTGCCAGCTCGGTGGGACAGGTTGCCCACGAGCAGTACTTC CASSVGQVAHEQYF
- TRBD1 TRBJ2-1 TRBV6-5 TGTGCCAGCAGTCGACAGGGTCGAGAGCAGTTCTTC CASSRQGREQFF
once - TRBJ2-2 TRBV30 TGTGCCTGGAGGACAGACACCGGGGAGCTGTTTTTT CAWRTDTGELFF
- - TRBJ1-1 TRBV9 TGTGCCAGCAGCGTAGCAGGGGTTGGGGGAGCTTTCTTT CASSVAGVGGAFF
- - TRBJ1-4 TRBV18 TGTGCCAGCTCATCGGACAGCGCTACGTACCAACTGTTTTTT CASSSDSATYQLFF
- - TRBJ1-5 TRBV4-1 TGCGCCAGCAGCCAAGATGAGGGCCTCAATCAGCCCCAGCATTTT CASSQDEGLNQPQHF
- - TRBJ1-5 TRBV19 TGTGCCAGTAGTACCGAGGCGGGGGCTGGCGGCAATCAGCCCCAGCATTTT CASSTEAGAGGNQPQHF
- TRBD2 TRBJ2-2 TRBV10-2 TGCGCCAGCAGTGAACTAGCGGGGGTGTTGGGCGGGGAGCTGTTTTTT CASSELAGVLGGELFF
once TRBD1 TRBJ1-3 TRBV9 TGTGCCAGCGGGGGACAGGGGGCCCCTGGAAACACCATATATTTT CASGGQGAPGNTIYF
once TRBD1 TRBJ2-2 TRBV7-9 TGTGCCAGCAGCCTTCCAGGGGGAAAGGCCGGGGAGCTGTTTTTT CASSLPGGKAGELFF
- - TRBJ2-5 TRBV13 TGTGCCAGCAGCTTACGGGGGAACCAAGAGACCCAGTACTTC CASSLRGNQETQYF
- TRBD1 TRBJ1-1 TRBV14 TGTGCCAGCAGCCGCCTCTTAGGGACAGGTCAGGCAGCTTTCTTT CASSRLLGTGQAAFF
- TRBD2 TRBJ2-3 TRBV4-2 TGTGCCAGCAGTCGACTGGCGGGGGGGGGCACAGATACGCAGTATTTT CASSRLAGGGTDTQYF
- - TRBJ1-1 TRBV10-3 TGTGCCATCAGGGACACCTCCAACACTGAAGCTTTCTTT CAIRDTSNTEAFF
few TRBD2 TRBJ2-7 TRBV9 TGTGCCAGCAGCGGGGGGGGACTAGCGTACGAGCAGTACTTC CASSGGGLAYEQYF
few TRBD2 TRBJ2-3 TRBV7-2 TGTGCCAGCAGCTTAGATCCACGTGCGGGAGGTACGCAGTATTTT CASSLDPRAGGTQYF
- - TRBJ2-1 TRBV2 TGTGCCAGCAAGGAGCTCAACAATGAGCAGTTCTTC CASKELNNEQFF
- TRBD1 TRBJ1-2 TRBV7-6 TGTGCCAGCAGCCTGGGACGGGACAGGGAGGGGTATGGCTACACCTTC CASSLGRDREGYGYTF
- - TRBJ1-5 TRBV7-2 TGTGCCAGCAGCTTTGGGCAGGGGCGCGTCGAACAGCCCCAGCATTTT CASSFGQGRVEQPQHF
once TRBD1 TRBJ2-1 TRBV5-1 TGCGCCAGCACCGTTTGGACAGGGAGTTTTCACAATGAGCAGTTCTTC CASTVWTGSFHNEQFF
once - TRBJ2-2 TRBV19 TGTGCCAGTAGTACCTTGACTAGTGGCACCGGGGAGCTGTTTTTT CASSTLTSGTGELFF
- TRBD2 TRBJ2-1 TRBV6-6 TGTGCCAGCAGTTCAACTAGCGGGGTCTACAATGAGCAGTTCTTC CASSSTSGVYNEQFF
- TRBD1 TRBJ2-1 TRBV6-1 TGTGCCAGCAGTTTTGGACAGGGACTTAGGGAGCAGTTCTTC CASSFGQGLREQFF
- TRBD2 TRBJ2-5 TRBV5-4 TGTGCCAGCAGCTCCCAGCGGGGGGGCCGGGAGACCCAGTACTTC CASSSQRGGRETQYF
- - TRBJ1-1 TRBV5-1 TGCGCCAGCAGCTTGGTTGGGGGCTACACTGAAGCTTTCTTT CASSLVGGYTEAFF
- TRBD1 TRBJ1-2 TRBV28 TGTGCCAGCAGTTTGGCACAGGGGGCTGACACCTTC CASSLAQGADTF
- TRBD1 TRBJ1-2 TRBV18 TGTGCCAGCTCACCAATGGACAGGGAGTCTGGCTACACCTTC CASSPMDRESGYTF
few - TRBJ2-7 TRBV27 TGTGCCAGCAGTTTAAGCTTCCTCGGGGAGCAGTACTTC CASSLSFLGEQYF
- - TRBJ1-3 TRBV5-6 TGTGCCAGCAGCCTAGGTATCTCTGGAAACACCATATATTTT CASSLGISGNTIYF